A selection of T cell receptor beta chains follows, all from one sample in a study of T-cell memory formation after mild COVID-19. TCRdb ran MiXCR on the 5' RACE reads and lists one entry per CDR3 protein. The repertoire holds some 450,000 distinct CDR3 sequences, about 19% seen once, with roughly 8% in the top ten. Source material: PBMCs or a T cell subset sorted from them (not recorded which). Receptors originate from an adult woman who had mild COVID-19 (a few samples of this study predate the infection). Cell type and time point are not known. The CDR3 runs from the conserved cysteine through the conserved F or W. D genes are given only for firm matches. A clone size is listed for some rows: how often the clone was seen (once, few, many), or a class if it is expanded.

V gene,CDR3 length,J gene,clone size,D gene,CDR3 protein,CDR3 DNA
TRBV5-1,13,TRBJ2-7,NA,TRBD1,CASSFGQGSEQYF,TGCGCCAGCAGCTTTGGACAGGGCAGCGAGCAGTACTTC
TRBV6-5,14,TRBJ2-5,NA,NA,CASTGGGPQETQYF,TGTGCCAGTACCGGTGGGGGCCCTCAAGAGACCCAGTACTTC
TRBV12-3/TRBV12-4,16,TRBJ2-2,NA,NA,CASSQGWGRWGGELFF,TGTGCCAGCAGTCAGGGTTGGGGCCGATGGGGCGGGGAGCTGTTTTTT
TRBV6-2/TRBV6-3,14,TRBJ1-5,NA,NA,CASSYTNSNQPQHF,TGTGCCAGCAGTTACACTAATAGCAATCAGCCCCAGCATTTT
TRBV15,15,TRBJ1-3,NA,NA,CATSRDRNSGNTIYF,TGTGCCACCAGCAGAGACCGAAACTCTGGAAACACCATATATTTT
TRBV12-3/TRBV12-4,15,TRBJ1-5,NA,NA,CASSPAGSSHQPQHF,TGTGCCAGCAGCCCCGCCGGCAGTAGTCATCAGCCCCAGCATTTT
TRBV24-1,15,TRBJ2-1,NA,TRBD2,CATSDLPSGSPFLNF,TGTGCCACCAGTGATTTGCCTAGCGGGAGCCCCTTCTTGAACTTC
TRBV7-9,15,TRBJ1-1,few,NA,CASSFTTGRDTEAFF,TGTGCCAGCAGCTTCACTACAGGGCGAGACACTGAAGCTTTCTTT
TRBV12-3/TRBV12-4,14,TRBJ1-1,NA,TRBD1,CASTPRGQVAEAFF,TGTGCCAGCACCCCAAGGGGGCAGGTTGCTGAAGCTTTCTTT
TRBV12-3/TRBV12-4,14,TRBJ1-2,NA,TRBD1,CASRSGGPPYGYTF,TGTGCCAGCAGGTCAGGGGGACCACCCTATGGCTACACCTTC
TRBV29-1,11,TRBJ2-2,NA,NA,CSVGEAGELFF,TGCAGCGTGGGCGAGGCCGGGGAGCTGTTTTTT
TRBV5-1,13,TRBJ2-2,NA,NA,CASRVESTGELFF,TGCGCCAGCCGAGTGGAAAGCACCGGGGAGCTGTTTTTT
TRBV19,14,TRBJ1-5,many,TRBD1,CASSADRVTQPQHF,TGTGCCAGTAGCGCCGACAGGGTCACTCAGCCCCAGCATTTT
TRBV24-1,13,TRBJ2-3,NA,NA,CATAGRAADTQYF,TGTGCCACCGCGGGCAGGGCAGCAGATACGCAGTATTTT
TRBV6-2/TRBV6-3,14,TRBJ2-5,NA,TRBD2,CASSSGLAEETQYF,TGTGCCAGCAGTTCGGGACTAGCAGAAGAGACCCAGTACTTC
TRBV12-3/TRBV12-4,13,TRBJ2-7,few,TRBD2,CASGLAVTYEQYF,TGTGCCAGCGGACTAGCGGTAACCTACGAGCAGTACTTC
TRBV20-1,15,TRBJ2-7,many,TRBD2,CSASILSGINYEQYF,TGCAGTGCTAGCATTTTAAGCGGGATAAACTACGAGCAGTACTTC
TRBV7-6,16,TRBJ1-1,NA,TRBD1,CASSPHGIDRAPEAFF,TGTGCCAGCAGCCCCCACGGGATAGACAGGGCCCCTGAAGCTTTCTTT
TRBV12-3/TRBV12-4,14,TRBJ2-7,NA,NA,CASSTADKAYEQYF,TGTGCCAGCAGTACTGCGGACAAAGCCTACGAGCAGTACTTC
TRBV6-5,15,TRBJ2-7,few,NA,CASSYTRQGSHEQYF,TGTGCCAGCAGTTATACCCGGCAGGGGTCCCACGAGCAGTACTTC
TRBV6-5,15,TRBJ2-7,NA,NA,CASSRFRESSYEQYF,TGTGCCAGCAGTCGCTTCAGGGAGAGCTCCTACGAGCAGTACTTC